The 21 T cell receptor beta chains listed next were all sequenced from one sample in a study of T cell repertoires in cytomegalovirus infection. No antigen has been assigned to these receptors. MiXCR was run by TCRdb on the reads, yielding one entry per CDR3 protein. The sample includes approximately 43,000 distinct CDR3 sequences, 20% of them seen just once. The sample consisted of PBMCs, sequenced either directly or after in vitro stimulation (not recorded which). Every receptor here comes from a human donor in good health (CMV status not recorded). Some clones in this sample may be carry-over from other donors' samples.

This clonotype was recorded many times. The CDR3 loop is CASSSLGRTDTQYF. Written as DNA, the CDR3 is TGTGCCAGCAGCTCGTTGGGGAGAACAGATACGCAGTATTTT. The V call is TRBV7-2, the J call TRBJ2-3; D may be TRBD2 (5 bases). The ends were cut back, 4 bases at V and 3 bases at J, with 11 bases in the middle. The CDR3 covers 14 residues. CDR1 is SGHTA and CDR2 is FQGNSA in the germline V gene.

The chain is built from TRBV6-2 or TRBV6-3 and TRBJ2-2, with 8 bases lining up with TRBD1. This CDR3 contains 15 residues. V gave up 5 bases and J gave up 4 bases; unmatched junction bases: 6. The germline CDR1 and CDR2 sequences are MNHEY and SVGEGT. CDR3 sequence: CASSKGDRPTGELFF. For the CDR3, the DNA is TGTGCCAGCAGTAAGGGGGACAGGCCCACCGGGGAGCTGTTTTTT.

The chain is built from TRBV5-4 and TRBJ2-5; D is possibly TRBD1 or TRBD2 (5 bases each). V lost 0 bases to trimming and J lost 3 bases, with 12 bases between them. Per the germline V gene, CDR1 is SGHNT and CDR2 is YYREEE (reference sequence). The CDR3 consists of 15 residues. Here the CDR3 DNA reads TGTGCCAGCAGCTTGGTGCCAGGGACCAAAGAGACCCAGTACTTC. Protein: CASSLVPGTKETQYF.

The table lists this clonotype with many counts. This chain connects TRBV7-2 to TRBJ2-3; D ambiguous. Germline CDR1 SGHTA, CDR2 FQGNSA. The CDR3 spans 15 residues. Trimming shortened V by 5 bases and J by 2 bases, and 14 bases separated the two germline ends. The CDR3 DNA reads as TGTGCCAGCAGCCCTGGCGGCTACTTCACAGATACGCAGTATTTT. Protein product: CASSPGGYFTDTQYF. Full variable domain (rest looked up from reference TRBV7-2 and TRBJ2-3): GAGVSQSPSNKVTEKGKDVELRCDPISGHTALYWYRQSLGQGLEFLIYFQGNSAPDKSGLPSDRFSAERTGGSVSTLTIQRTQQEDSAVYLCASSPGGYFTDTQYFGPGTRLTVL.

This clonotype was found a few times. The chain recombines TRBV29-1 with TRBJ2-3; possibly TRBD2 for D (5 bases). Trimming pared 8 bases from V and 5 bases from J, leaving 11 bases between. This CDR3 comprises 11 residues. Per the germline V gene, CDR1 is SQVTM and CDR2 is ANQGSEA. The CDR3 DNA follows: TGCAGCTCCAGGACTGAAGATACGCAGTATTTT. Translating it yields CSSRTEDTQYF.

The genes are TRBV5-1 and TRBJ2-7; 10 bases are a match to TRBD2. The CDR3 is made up of 13 amino acids. V was clipped by 0 bases and J by 7 bases; unmatched bases: 1. The germline gives CDR1 SGHRS, CDR2 YFSETQ. CDR3 protein: CASSLELAGEQYF. For the CDR3, the DNA is TGCGCCAGCAGCTTGGAACTAGCGGGGGAGCAGTACTTC.

This clonotype was observed a single time. The V gene is TRBV5-6, the J gene TRBJ1-2, with D tentatively TRBD1 (5 bases). Between the trimmed V and J ends, which lost 5 bases and 5 bases, there was a span of 13 bases. Germline assignment: CDR1 SGHDT and CDR2 YYEEEE. The CDR3 spans 13 residues. Written as DNA, the CDR3 is TGTGCCAGCAGTAGGCGGACAACTTATGGCTACACCTTC. It is translated as CASSRRTTYGYTF.

The sample holds a few counts of this clonotype. The V and J genes are TRBV7-9 and TRBJ1-3; TRBD1 might be the D (5 bases). Trimming took off 4 bases at V and 3 bases at J, with 13 bases between the two ends. The CDR3 spans 15 residues. Looked up from germline, CDR1 is SEHNR and CDR2 is FQNEAQ (reference sequence). DNA for the CDR3: TGTGCCAGCAGCTCCAGGGTTCTGGGTGGAAACACCATATATTTT. Its translation is CASSSRVLGGNTIYF.

V gene TRBV7-2 combines with J gene TRBJ1-1; 7 nucleotides match TRBD1. Looked up from germline, CDR1 is SGHTA and CDR2 is FQGNSA. This CDR3 has 14 amino acids. J lost 7 bases, V lost 5 bases, and 10 bases had no gene match. The CDR3 here is CASSPTGANDEAFF. The CDR3 nucleotides are TGTGCCAGCAGCCCAACAGGGGCTAACGATGAAGCTTTCTTT.

The sample holds a few counts of this clonotype. The V call is TRBV6-6, the J call TRBJ1-5; tentatively, D is TRBD1 (6 bases). Germline CDR1 and CDR2: MNHNY and SVGAGI (reference sequence). This CDR3 spans 15 amino acids. V was clipped by 5 bases and J by 2 bases, with 13 bases between them. DNA of the CDR3: TGTGCCAGCAGTCCTACAGGGAGCGGCAATCAGCCCCAGCATTTT. This encodes CASSPTGSGNQPQHF.

The chain employs TRBV4-3 and TRBJ2-7; 8 bases match TRBD1. With V trimmed by 2 bases and J by 4 bases, 7 bases remained unmatched. This CDR3 spans 15 amino acids. CDR1 is LGHNA and CDR2 is YSLEER in the germline V gene. Written as DNA, the CDR3 is TGCGCCAGCAGCCAATATGCAGGGGGCGTTTACGAGCAGTACTTC. It encodes CASSQYAGGVYEQYF.

The V gene is TRBV7-2, the J gene TRBJ1-2, with D possibly TRBD1 on 6 matching bases. Germline CDR1 SGHTA, CDR2 FQGNSA. Trimming pared 0 bases from V and 7 bases from J, leaving 12 bases between. The CDR3 spans 14 residues. The CDR3, as DNA: TGTGCCAGCAGCTTAGCCCAGACAGGCTCTGGCTACACCTTC. Protein: CASSLAQTGSGYTF.

This clonotype was recorded many times. The chain employs TRBV7-2 and TRBJ2-3; D possibly corresponds to TRBD1 (6 bases). V lost 2 bases, J lost 4 bases, and 7 bases lay in between. CDR1 is SGHTA, CDR2 FQGNSA, per germline. The CDR3 covers 13 residues. CDR3 nucleotides: TGTGCCAGCAGCTTACAGGGGCCAGATACGCAGTATTTT. Its protein is CASSLQGPDTQYF.

This clonotype has ten or more counts. The chain employs TRBV6-2 or TRBV6-3 and TRBJ1-6, with 7 positions matching TRBD1. V trimming: 6 bases; J trimming: 8 bases; junction bases outside the gene matches: 7. The germline V gene has CDR1 MNHEY and CDR2 SVGEGT. The CDR3 has 14 residues. DNA for the CDR3: TGTGCCAGCAGCCCTCGACAGGGAGATTCACCCCTCCACTTT. This codes for CASSPRQGDSPLHF.

This rearrangement joins TRBV5-4 to TRBJ2-1; 15 bases are shared with TRBD2. Germline V lookup: CDR1 SGHNT, CDR2 YYREEE (reference sequence). The CDR3 runs 17 residues. J was trimmed by 1 base and V by 4 bases; bases with no gene match: 3. The CDR3 DNA is TGTGCCAGCAGCCCAGGACTAGCGGGAGGGTCCTACAATGAGCAGTTCTTC. It is translated as CASSPGLAGGSYNEQFF.

The V gene is TRBV5-1, the J gene TRBJ2-5; D ambiguous. The CDR3 has 13 amino acids. Germline lookup yields CDR1 SGHRS and CDR2 YFSETQ. V lost 2 bases, J lost 2 bases, and 7 bases lay in between. In DNA, the CDR3 is TGCGCCAGCAGCTTTGACGTTCAAGAGACCCAGTACTTC. This encodes CASSFDVQETQYF.

The chain carries TRBV19 and TRBJ2-3, with D unclear. There are 13 residues in the CDR3. From germline, CDR1 is LNHDA and CDR2 SQIVND (reference sequence). Trimming removed 3 bases from V and 3 bases from J, with 7 bases in between. The DNA of the CDR3 is TGTGCCAGTAGTATGGCGCGTACAGATACGCAGTATTTT. Protein sequence: CASSMARTDTQYF.

The chain uses TRBV20-1 and TRBJ2-1; no definite D call. Between the trimmed V and J ends, which lost 5 bases and 5 bases, there was a span of 19 bases. CDR1 and CDR2 (germline): DFQATT, SNEGSKA (reference sequence). The CDR3 contains 15 residues. CDR3 sequence reads: CSAGSLLEFHNEQFF. The CDR3 bases are TGCAGTGCTGGATCCCTGCTAGAGTTCCACAATGAGCAGTTCTTC.

There are a few counts of this clonotype. This chain connects TRBV6-2 or TRBV6-3 to TRBJ2-4; no reliable D call. The V gene's germline CDR1 is MNHEY and CDR2 SVGEGT. This CDR3 is 13 amino acids long. Trimming pared 6 bases from V and 9 bases from J, leaving 15 bases between. The CDR3, as DNA: TGTGCCAGCAGACGGACCGGGCGAGGCATTCAGTACTTC. This codes for CASRRTGRGIQYF.

This clonotype was picked up a small number of times. J is TRBJ2-2 and V is TRBV11-2; D is tentatively TRBD1 or TRBD2 (5 bases each). This CDR3 spans 15 amino acids. Between the trimmed V and J ends, which lost 4 bases and 9 bases, there was a span of 18 bases. The germline gives CDR1 SGHAT, CDR2 FQNNGV. CDR3 in amino acids: CASSSWGRGFRELFF. For the CDR3, the DNA is TGTGCCAGCAGCTCCTGGGGCAGAGGGTTTAGGGAGCTGTTTTTT. Full variable domain (outside the CDR3, taken from reference TRBV11-2 and TRBJ2-2): EAGVAQSPRYKIIEKRQSVAFWCNPISGHATLYWYQQILGQGPKLLIQFQNNGVVDDSQLPKDRFSAERLKGVDSTLKIQPAKLEDSAVYLCASSSWGRGFRELFFGEGSRLTVL.

Judged by abundance, this clonotype is medium-sized (0.01 to 0.1%). The V gene is TRBV7-2, the J gene TRBJ2-2; the match to TRBD2 covers 12 bases. Germline loops: CDR1 SGHTA, CDR2 FQGNSA. The CDR3 is 17 amino acids. With V trimmed by 5 bases and J by 4 bases, 8 bases remained unmatched. The CDR3 here is CASSAPGLAGLTGELFF. The CDR3 nucleotides are TGTGCCAGCAGCGCCCCGGGACTAGCGGGCCTCACCGGGGAGCTGTTTTTT.